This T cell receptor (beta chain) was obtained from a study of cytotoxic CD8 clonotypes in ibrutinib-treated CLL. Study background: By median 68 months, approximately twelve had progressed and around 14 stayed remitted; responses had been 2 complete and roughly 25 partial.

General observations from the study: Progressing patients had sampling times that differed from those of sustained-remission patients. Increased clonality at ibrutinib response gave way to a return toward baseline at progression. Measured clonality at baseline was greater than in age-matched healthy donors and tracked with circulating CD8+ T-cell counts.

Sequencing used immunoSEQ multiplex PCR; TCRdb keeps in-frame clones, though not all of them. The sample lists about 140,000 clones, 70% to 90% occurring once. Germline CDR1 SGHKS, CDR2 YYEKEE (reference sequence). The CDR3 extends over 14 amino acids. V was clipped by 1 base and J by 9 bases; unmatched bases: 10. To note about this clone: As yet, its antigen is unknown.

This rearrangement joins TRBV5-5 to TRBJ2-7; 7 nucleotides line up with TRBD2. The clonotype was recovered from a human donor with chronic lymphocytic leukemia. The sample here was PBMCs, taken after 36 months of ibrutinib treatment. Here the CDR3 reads CASSLSWDYLRQYF. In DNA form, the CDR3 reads TGTGCCAGCAGCTTGTCTTGGGACTACTTAAGGCAGTACTTC.